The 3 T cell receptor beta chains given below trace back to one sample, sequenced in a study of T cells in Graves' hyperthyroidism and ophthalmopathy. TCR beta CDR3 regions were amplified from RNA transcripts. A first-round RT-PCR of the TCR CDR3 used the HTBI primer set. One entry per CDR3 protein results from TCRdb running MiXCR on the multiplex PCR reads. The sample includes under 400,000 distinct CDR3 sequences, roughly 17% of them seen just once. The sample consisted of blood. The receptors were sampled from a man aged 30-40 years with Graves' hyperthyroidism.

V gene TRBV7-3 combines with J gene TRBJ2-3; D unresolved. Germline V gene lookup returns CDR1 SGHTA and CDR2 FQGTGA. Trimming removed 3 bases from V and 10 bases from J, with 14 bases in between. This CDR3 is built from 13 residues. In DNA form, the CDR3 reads TGTGCCAGCAGCTTCACTTGGGGTATGGCGCAGTATTTT. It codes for CASSFTWGMAQYF.

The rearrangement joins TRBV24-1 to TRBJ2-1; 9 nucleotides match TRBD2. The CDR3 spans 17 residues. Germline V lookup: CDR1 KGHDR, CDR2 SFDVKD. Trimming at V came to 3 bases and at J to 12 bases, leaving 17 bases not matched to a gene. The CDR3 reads CATSDREASGDHRRQFF. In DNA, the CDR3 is TGTGCCACCAGTGATCGTGAGGCTAGCGGGGACCACAGAAGGCAGTTCTTC.

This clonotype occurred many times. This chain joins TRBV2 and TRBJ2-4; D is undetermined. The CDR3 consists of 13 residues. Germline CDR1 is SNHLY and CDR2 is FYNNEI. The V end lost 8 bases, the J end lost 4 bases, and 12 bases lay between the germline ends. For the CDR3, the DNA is TGTGCCAGCTGCTTAGGACCGAAAAACATTCAGTACTTC. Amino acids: CASCLGPKNIQYF.